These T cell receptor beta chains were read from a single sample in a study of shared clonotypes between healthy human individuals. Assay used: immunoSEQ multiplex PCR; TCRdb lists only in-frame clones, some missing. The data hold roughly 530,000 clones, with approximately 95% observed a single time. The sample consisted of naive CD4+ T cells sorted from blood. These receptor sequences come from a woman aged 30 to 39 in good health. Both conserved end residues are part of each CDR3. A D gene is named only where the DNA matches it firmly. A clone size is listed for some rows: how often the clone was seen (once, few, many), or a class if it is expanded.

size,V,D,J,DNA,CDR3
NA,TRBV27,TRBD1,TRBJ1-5,TGTGCCAGCAGTTCCGAGACAGGGGGTAGTCAGCCCCAGCATTTT,CASSSETGGSQPQHF
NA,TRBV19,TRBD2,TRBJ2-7,TGTGCCAGTAGCCTTGGACCGGGGACTAACTCCTACGAGCAGTACTTC,CASSLGPGTNSYEQYF
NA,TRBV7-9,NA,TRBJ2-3,TGTGCCAGCAGCCCTCCGAGCACAGATACGCAGTATTTT,CASSPPSTDTQYF
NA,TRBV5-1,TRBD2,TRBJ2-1,TGCGCCAGCAGTAGGACTAGCGGGAGGATCGATGAGCAGTTCTTC,CASSRTSGRIDEQFF
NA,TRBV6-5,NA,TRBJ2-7,TGTGCCAGCAGTTACTCGGCCGACAGCCGCTACGAGCAGTACTTC,CASSYSADSRYEQYF
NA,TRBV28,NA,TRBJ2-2,TGTGCCAGCAGTTTATCGAACAGAGCCACCGGGGAGCTGTTTTTT,CASSLSNRATGELFF
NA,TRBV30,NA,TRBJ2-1,TGTGCCTGGAGTGTACGGGGAATTCCCTCCTACAATGAGCAGTTCTTC,CAWSVRGIPSYNEQFF
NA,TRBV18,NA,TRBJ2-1,TGTGCCAGCTCATTTCTCGAGGGGGATGAGCAGTTCTTC,CASSFLEGDEQFF
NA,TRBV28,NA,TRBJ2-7,TGTGCCAGCTCGACAGGATTATACGAGCAGTACTTC,CASSTGLYEQYF
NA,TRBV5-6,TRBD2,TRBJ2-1,TGTGCCAGCAGCTTTGGACTAGCGGATTACAATGAGCAGTTCTTC,CASSFGLADYNEQFF
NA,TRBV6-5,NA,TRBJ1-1,TGTGCCAGCAGTCACCAGGACCTGAACACTGAAGCTTTCTTT,CASSHQDLNTEAFF
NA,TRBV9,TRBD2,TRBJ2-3,TGTGCCAGCAGCGTCTTATCTAGCGGGAGTAGCACAGATACGCAGTATTTT,CASSVLSSGSSTDTQYF
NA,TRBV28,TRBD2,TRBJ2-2,TGTGCCAGCAGTTCTGCCCTTGGACTAGCGGGAGGGATCGGGGAGCTGTTTTTT,CASSSALGLAGGIGELFF
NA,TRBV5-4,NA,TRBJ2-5,TGTGCCAGCAGCTCGTCTAGCCTACAAGAGACCCAGTACTTC,CASSSSSLQETQYF
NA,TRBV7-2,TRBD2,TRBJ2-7,TGTGCCAGCAGCTTAGGACTAGCCGGAACCTACGAGCAGTACTTC,CASSLGLAGTYEQYF
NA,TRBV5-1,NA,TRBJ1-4,TGCGCCAGCAGCTTGGGGACGAGTGAAAAACTGTTTTTT,CASSLGTSEKLFF
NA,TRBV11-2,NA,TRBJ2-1,TGTGCCAGCAGTAGGGACTCCTACAATGAGCAGTTCTTC,CASSRDSYNEQFF
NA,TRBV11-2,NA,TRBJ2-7,TGTGCCAGCAGCTTACAGTACGAGCAGTACTTC,CASSLQYEQYF
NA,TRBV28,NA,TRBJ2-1,TGTGCCAGCAGATTGGACCACAATGAGCAGTTCTTC,CASRLDHNEQFF
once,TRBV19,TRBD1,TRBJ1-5,TGTGCCAGTAGTCCTCAGGCAGGGGGGAATCAGCCCCAGCATTTT,CASSPQAGGNQPQHF
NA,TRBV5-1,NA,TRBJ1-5,TGCGCCAGCAGCCCCGGCGCTGCCGATCAGCCCCAGCATTTT,CASSPGAADQPQHF
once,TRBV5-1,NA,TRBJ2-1,TGCGCCAGCAGATCTGGACTAAATGAGCAGTTCTTC,CASRSGLNEQFF
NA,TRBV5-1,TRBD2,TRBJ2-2,TGCGCCAGCAGGCCGACTAGCGGGAACACCGGGGAGCTGTTTTTT,CASRPTSGNTGELFF
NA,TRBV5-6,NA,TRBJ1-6,TGTGCCAGCAGCCTGAGAAGCTCCTATAATTCACCCCTCCACTTT,CASSLRSSYNSPLHF
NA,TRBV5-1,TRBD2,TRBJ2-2,TGCGCCAGCAGCCTAATAGCGGGCTCGAACACCGGGGAGCTGTTTTTT,CASSLIAGSNTGELFF
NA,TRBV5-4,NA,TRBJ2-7,TGTGCCAGCAGCATGTGGGGGGGACAAACCTACGAGCAGTACTTC,CASSMWGGQTYEQYF